This T cell receptor beta chain was identified during a study of tumor-infiltrating lymphocytes in primary liver carcinoma. Each 20-30 mg portion of unsorted bulk tissue served as the source for co-extraction of RNA and DNA. As for this clonotype: As yet, its antigen is unknown.

TCR beta cDNA was prepared out of around 460 ng total RNA by means of a constant-region primer. TCR beta libraries came from three nested multiplex PCR rounds using slightly modified ARM-PCR. With TRBV1-TRBV30 forward primers and a C-beta reverse primer, the first two PCR rounds were run for roughly 9 cycles each. One entry per CDR3 protein, called by TCRdb with MiXCR from the multiplex PCR reads. Here the sample spans about 44,000 distinct CDR3 sequences, over 70% being singletons. This CDR3 contains 13 residues. Germline V gene data show CDR1 as SNHLY and CDR2 as FYNNEI. Whole-study results and caveats: Tumor region pairs shared more overlap than did tumor-adjacent and tumor-blood pairs.

The chain carries TRBV2 and TRBJ1-2; D is undetermined. The sequence was collected from a man aged 40-49 years with primary liver carcinoma and hepatitis B virus infection. The sample taken for sequencing was liver tumor tissue from sampling region 3. The sample's subset: tumor region T3, left-lateral pole. The CDR3 sequence is CSGSERQVYGYTF. The CDR3 region has the DNA TGTTCCGGCAGTGAACGGCAGGTTTATGGCTACACCTTC.